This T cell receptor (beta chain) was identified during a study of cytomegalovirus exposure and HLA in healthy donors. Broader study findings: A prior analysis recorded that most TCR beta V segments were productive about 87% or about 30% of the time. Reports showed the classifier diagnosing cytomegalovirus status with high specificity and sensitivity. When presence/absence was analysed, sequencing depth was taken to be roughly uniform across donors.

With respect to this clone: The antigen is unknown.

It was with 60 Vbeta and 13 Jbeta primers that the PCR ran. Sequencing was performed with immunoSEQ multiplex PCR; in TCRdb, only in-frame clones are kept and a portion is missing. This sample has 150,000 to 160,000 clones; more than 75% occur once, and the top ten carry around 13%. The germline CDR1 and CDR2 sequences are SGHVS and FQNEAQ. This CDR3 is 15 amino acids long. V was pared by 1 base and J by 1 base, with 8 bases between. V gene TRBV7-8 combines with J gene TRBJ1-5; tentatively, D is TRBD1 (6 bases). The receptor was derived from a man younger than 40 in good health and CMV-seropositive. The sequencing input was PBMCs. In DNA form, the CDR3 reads TGTGCCAGCAGCTTAGTTGGACAGAGCAATCAGCCCCAGCATTTT. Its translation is CASSLVGQSNQPQHF.